The 22 T cell receptor beta chains listed next were all sequenced from one sample in a study of blood T cell repertoires in COVID-19. Only in-frame clones appear in the TCRdb table, and some are missing; sequencing was by immunoSEQ multiplex PCR. Of 200,000 or so clones listed, 85% to 90% are singletons. The source material was peripheral blood. Receptor source: a man older than 75 with acute or convalescent COVID-19.

The chain is built from TRBV5-6 and TRBJ1-2; the match to TRBD1 covers 9 bases. The CDR3 is made up of 15 amino acids. The germline CDR1 and CDR2 sequences are SGHDT and YYEEEE. V trimming: 4 bases; J trimming: 3 bases; junction bases outside the gene matches: 7. Here the CDR3 DNA reads TGTGCCAGCAGCCAATACAGGGGGCCGGACTATGGCTACACCTTC. It is translated as CASSQYRGPDYGYTF.

The chain recombines TRBV19 with TRBJ2-7, with TRBD1 identical over 9 bases. This CDR3 is 15 amino acids long. Germline V gives CDR1 LNHDA, CDR2 SQIVND (reference sequence). V gave up 2 bases and J gave up 2 bases; unmatched junction bases: 4. The CDR3 DNA sequence: TGTGCCAGTAGTATACCGGGACAGGGCGCCTACGAGCAGTACTTC. Protein: CASSIPGQGAYEQYF.

This chain links TRBV5-4 with TRBJ2-3; 8 bases are shared with TRBD2. The CDR3 runs 15 residues. The J segment lost 1 base and the V segment lost 0 bases, leaving 1 base of the junction unmatched. Germline V gene lookup returns CDR1 SGHNT and CDR2 YYREEE (reference sequence). The CDR3 loop reads CASSLEGLGTDTQYF. The CDR3 DNA reads TGTGCCAGCAGCTTGGAGGGACTAGGCACAGATACGCAGTATTTT.

V and J are TRBV11-3 and TRBJ2-2; TRBD2 matches 14 bases. Per the germline V gene, CDR1 is SGHNT and CDR2 is YENEEA. CDR3 length: 18 residues. Trimming took 0 bases from V and 3 from J; bases not matched to a gene: 3. This CDR3 reads CASSLDVGLAGDTGELFF. The CDR3, as DNA: TGTGCCAGCAGCTTAGACGTGGGACTAGCGGGGGACACCGGGGAGCTGTTTTTT.

This clone was seen only a few times. The rearrangement joins TRBV7-3 to TRBJ2-1; D not certain. The V end lost 5 bases, the J end lost 5 bases, and 4 bases lay between the germline ends. Germline assignment: CDR1 SGHTA and CDR2 FQGTGA. This CDR3 is 11 amino acids long. The CDR3 is CASSLHNEQFF. CDR3 sequence (DNA): TGTGCCAGCAGCCTCCACAATGAGCAGTTCTTC.

The V call is TRBV14, the J call TRBJ1-3; D is undetermined. The CDR3 is made up of 14 amino acids. Germline CDR1 reads SGHDN; CDR2 reads FVKESK. The germline V and J ends were trimmed by 5 bases and 7 bases, with 15 bases remaining between them. CDR3 nucleotides: TGTGCCAGCAGCGTCGCTGGAGCACGGAACACCATATATTTT. It specifies CASSVAGARNTIYF. Full variable domain (rest looked up from reference TRBV14 and TRBJ1-3): EAGVTQFPSHSVIEKGQTVTLRCDPISGHDNLYWYRRVMGKEIKFLLHFVKESKQDESGMPNNRFLAERTGGTYSTLKVQPAELEDSGVYFCASSVAGARNTIYFGEGSWLTVV.

This clone occurred once. The chain couples TRBV11-1 to TRBJ2-5, with 8 bases lining up with TRBD2. Germline CDR1 and CDR2: SGHAT and FQDESV (reference sequence). The V gene end was trimmed by 1 base and the J gene end by 5 bases; junction bases not matched to a gene: 9. The CDR3 has 16 amino acids. The CDR3 nucleotides read TGTGCCAGCAGCTTAGAAGTAGCGGGATCGTGGGAGACCCAGTACTTC. This gives the protein CASSLEVAGSWETQYF. Variable domain in full (rest from reference TRBV11-1 and TRBJ2-5): EAEVAQSPRYKITEKSQAVAFWCDPISGHATLYWYRQILGQGPELLVQFQDESVVDDSQLPKDRFSAERLKGVDSTLKIQPAELGDSAMYLCASSLEVAGSWETQYFGPGTRLLVL.

This rearrangement joins TRBV3-1 (or the pseudogene TRBV3-2) to TRBJ2-6; tentative D call: TRBD1 (6 bases). Germline loops: CDR1 LGHDT, CDR2 YNNKEL (reference sequence). The CDR3 consists of 15 residues. Trimming shortened V by 4 bases and J by 3 bases, and 10 bases separated the two germline ends. The CDR3 loop is CASSRGPGGANVLTF. DNA for the CDR3: TGTGCCAGCAGCCGGGGGCCGGGTGGGGCCAACGTCCTGACTTTC.

The V gene is TRBV18, the J gene TRBJ2-7, with 8 bases identical to TRBD1. V trimming: 2 bases; J trimming: 6 bases; junction bases outside the gene matches: 9. The CDR3 has 15 amino acids. Germline values: CDR1 KGHSH, CDR2 LQKENI. CDR3 coding DNA: TGTGCCAGCTCACCAGACAGGGGAAAGAGGCGCGAGCAGTACTTC. Protein: CASSPDRGKRREQYF.

The chain recombines TRBV6-5 with TRBJ2-5, with TRBD2 identical over 7 bases. The CDR3 sequence is 15 residues long. The germline V gene encodes CDR1 MNHEY and CDR2 SVGAGI. The V gene end was trimmed by 0 bases and the J gene end by 4 bases; junction bases not matched to a gene: 5. The CDR3 DNA reads as TGTGCCAGCAGTTACTCTGGCGGGAGCCGAGAGACCCAGTACTTC. It specifies CASSYSGGSRETQYF.

The DNA of the CDR3 is TGTGCCATCAGTGAGTCTCTACAGGGGGCGGACACTGAAGCTTTCTTT. Translated, it gives CAISESLQGADTEAFF. The chain links TRBV10-3 to TRBJ1-1; 9 bases align to TRBD1. With V trimmed by 0 bases and J by 3 bases, 5 bases remained unmatched. This CDR3 has 16 residues. The germline V gene encodes CDR1 ENHRY and CDR2 SYGVKD.

This chain joins TRBV3-1 (or the pseudogene TRBV3-2) and TRBJ1-6; 7 bases map to TRBD1. CDR3 size: 18 residues. The trim removed 1 base at V and 10 bases at J, leaving 16 bases unmatched. The V gene's germline CDR1 is LGHDT and CDR2 YNNKEL (reference sequence). The DNA for the CDR3 is TGTGCCAGCAGCCAAGGAGGGACACGACAGGGCTCGAGATCACCCCTCCACTTT. Translating it yields CASSQGGTRQGSRSPLHF.

This clone has just a few counts. The V and J genes are TRBV10-2 and TRBJ1-1; 8 bases agree with TRBD1. Trimming removed 6 bases from V and 1 base from J; junction bases left unmatched: 7. The CDR3 is 15 amino acids. CDR1 is WSHSY and CDR2 is SAAADI in the germline V gene. Here the CDR3 DNA reads TGCGCCAGCAGGTCCCAGGGGGCCGCGAACACTGAAGCTTTCTTT. It codes for CASRSQGAANTEAFF.

V and J are TRBV6-5 and TRBJ2-7, with D possibly being TRBD1 (6 bases). The germline gives CDR1 MNHEY, CDR2 SVGAGI. The CDR3 is 14 residues long. Trimming took 6 bases from V and 3 from J, leaving 15 bases between them. In DNA form, the CDR3 reads TGTGCCAGCAGACCGGACAGAAGAGGCTACGAGCAGTACGTC. It is translated as CASRPDRRGYEQYV.

The CDR3 reads CASSYLKTGPYGYTF. DNA of the CDR3: TGTGCCAGCAGTTACCTGAAGACAGGGCCCTATGGCTACACCTTC. The rearrangement uses TRBV2 and TRBJ1-2, with 7 bases fitting TRBD1. From germline, CDR1 is SNHLY and CDR2 FYNNEI. V gave up 5 bases and J gave up 4 bases; unmatched junction bases: 10. The CDR3 has 15 amino acids.

V gene TRBV7-9 combines with J gene TRBJ2-1, with a tentative D call TRBD1 (6 bases). CDR1 and CDR2 from the germline V gene are SEHNR and FQNEAQ (reference sequence). The length of the CDR3 is 17 residues. V was clipped by 3 bases and J by 8 bases, with 23 bases between them. Here the CDR3 reads CASSFETVGAELHEQFF. In nucleotides, the CDR3 is TGTGCCAGCAGCTTCGAAACGGTGGGGGCGGAGCTTCATGAGCAGTTCTTC.

The CDR3 sequence is CASRILQGPGTEAFF. CDR3 DNA: TGTGCCAGCAGAATTCTACAGGGTCCGGGTACTGAAGCTTTCTTT. V usage is TRBV6-5 and J usage is TRBJ1-1, with D possibly being TRBD1 (6 bases). The CDR3 loop spans 15 amino acids. Germline CDR1 is MNHEY and CDR2 is SVGAGI. V gave up 6 bases and J gave up 5 bases, with 19 bases separating them.

The chain has TRBV10-3 and TRBJ2-7; a possible D gene is TRBD2 (7 bases). This CDR3 is 13 amino acids long. The V gene lost 2 bases and the J gene lost 3 bases, with 8 bases spanning the gap. Germline V gene data show CDR1 as ENHRY and CDR2 as SYGVKD. DNA of the CDR3: TGTGCCATCAGTGAGAGGGGGGGCTACGAGCAGTACTTC. The encoded protein is CAISERGGYEQYF.

This clone qualifies as medium-sized (0.01 to 0.1%). The V and J genes are TRBV19 and TRBJ2-2; D may be TRBD1 (6 bases). Per the germline V gene, CDR1 is LNHDA and CDR2 is SQIVND (reference sequence). Trimming stripped 7 bases from V and 5 bases from J, with 20 bases between. This CDR3 is 16 amino acids long. CDR3 region: CASTPGHTRGTGELFF. The CDR3 DNA reads as TGTGCCAGTACCCCGGGACATACCAGAGGGACCGGGGAGCTGTTTTTT.

The chain has TRBV7-2 and TRBJ2-3; 13 positions agree with TRBD2. Germline loops: CDR1 SGHTA, CDR2 FQGNSA. J gave up 8 bases and V 1 base, and 0 bases lay outside the gene matches. CDR3 size: 14 residues. The CDR3 loop reads CASSLGLAGGTQYF. The CDR3 nucleotides are TGTGCCAGCAGCTTAGGACTAGCGGGAGGTACGCAGTATTTT. Using reference TRBV7-2 and TRBJ2-3 for the parts outside the CDR3, the full variable domain is GAGVSQSPSNKVTEKGKDVELRCDPISGHTALYWYRQSLGQGLEFLIYFQGNSAPDKSGLPSDRFSAERTGGSVSTLTIQRTQQEDSAVYLCASSLGLAGGTQYFGPGTRLTVL.

This clone was seen a single time. The genes are TRBV23-1 and TRBJ2-3, with 9 bases that match TRBD2. TRBV23-1 counts as an open reading frame of uncertain function. The CDR3 is 20 amino acids. J lost 1 base, V lost 0 bases, and 14 bases had no gene match. The CDR3, as DNA: TGCGCCAGCAGTCAATCGAAGGTAGTGAGGCGGGAGGGGCGCACAGATACGCAGTATTTT. This codes for CASSQSKVVRREGRTDTQYF.

The J gene is TRBJ2-7, the V gene TRBV6-4; 10 bases map to TRBD2. The CDR3 consists of 14 residues. V dropped 6 bases and J dropped 7; count of bases not matched to a gene: 9. The germline V gene has CDR1 MRHNA and CDR2 SNTAGT. CDR3 nucleotides: TGTGCCAGCAGCCGAGTAGCGGGAGGACGGGAGCAGTACTTC. It encodes CASSRVAGGREQYF.